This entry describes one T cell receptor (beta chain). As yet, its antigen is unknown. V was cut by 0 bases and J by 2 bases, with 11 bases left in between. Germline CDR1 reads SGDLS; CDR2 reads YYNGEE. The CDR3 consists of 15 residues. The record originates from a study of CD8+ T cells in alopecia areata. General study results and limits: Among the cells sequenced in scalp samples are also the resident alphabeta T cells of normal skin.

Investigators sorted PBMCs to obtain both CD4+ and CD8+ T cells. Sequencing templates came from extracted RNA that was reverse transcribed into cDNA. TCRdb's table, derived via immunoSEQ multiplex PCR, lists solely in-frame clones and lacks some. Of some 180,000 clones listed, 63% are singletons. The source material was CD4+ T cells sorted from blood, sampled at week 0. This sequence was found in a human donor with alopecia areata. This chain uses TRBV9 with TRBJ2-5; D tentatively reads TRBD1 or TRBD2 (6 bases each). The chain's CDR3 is CASSVVPGAQETQYF. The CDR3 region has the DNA TGTGCCAGCAGCGTAGTTCCGGGGGCACAAGAGACCCAGTACTTC. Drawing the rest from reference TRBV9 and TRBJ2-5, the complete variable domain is DSGVTQTPKHLITATGQRVTLRCSPRSGDLSVYWYQQSLDQGLQFLIQYYNGEERAKGNILERFSAQQFPDLHSELNLSSLELGDSALYFCASSVVPGAQETQYFGPGTRLLVL.